This note documents a single TCR beta chain sequence. Using immunoSEQ multiplex PCR, the repertoire was profiled, and TCRdb retains in-frame clones only, with some absent. The top ten hold about 4% of the sample, which has roughly 250,000 clones, more than 60% seen once. These data originate in a study of blood T cell repertoires in COVID-19. Study-wide context: The United States, Italy and Spain were the sources of the acute and convalescent COVID-19 samples.

Trimming cost V 1 base and J 1 base, with 9 bases left between them. Germline assignment: CDR1 SGHRS and CDR2 YFSETQ. There are 15 residues in the CDR3. Sequencing was performed on peripheral blood. The clonotype was recovered from a middle-aged woman with active or convalescent COVID-19. The rearrangement uses TRBV5-1 and TRBJ2-1, with TRBD1 as a possible D gene (6 bases). The CDR3 DNA reads as TGCGCCAGCAGCTTGCGTCAGGGGTCCTACAATGAGCAGTTCTTC. Its protein is CASSLRQGSYNEQFF.